The 25 T cell receptor beta chains below were found in one sample sequenced in a study of regulatory T cells in long-lasting Graves disease. Time point meaning: persistent/refractory GD, antithyroid drugs over 5 years with positive TRAb. Generation of the TCR library employed RNA extracted from PBMCs. Researchers made TCR beta libraries by using iRepertoire HTBI primers and running Arm-PCR on CDR3 regions. In TCRdb, the multiplex PCR reads were re-called with MiXCR into one record per CDR3 protein. The sample contains 300,000 to 350,000 distinct CDR3 sequences, about 18% of which appear only once. The sample in question was peripheral blood mononuclear cells (PBMCs), obtained when the disease was refractory, from a patient treated with antithyroid drugs. These receptors originate from a female donor with Graves disease.

This clonotype came up a few times. The chain recombines TRBV6-1 with TRBJ2-7, with TRBD2 matching over 15 bases. The germline V gene encodes CDR1 MNHNS and CDR2 SASEGT. The CDR3 contains 18 residues. V lost 6 bases to trimming and J lost 3 bases; unmatched junction nucleotides: 12. The CDR3 DNA is TGTGCCAGCAGCGAGGGACTAGCGGGAGGTTGGGGTGTCTACGAGCAGTACTTC. Its translation is CASSEGLAGGWGVYEQYF.

The chain has TRBV5-6 and TRBJ2-5; 9 bases match TRBD1. Germline V gene data show CDR1 as SGHDT and CDR2 as YYEEEE. V shed 0 bases and J 1 base; nucleotides not matched to a gene: 7. The CDR3 is 17 amino acids. The CDR3 region has the DNA TGTGCCAGCAGCTTGGGGTGGACAGGGGCGACCCAAGAGACCCAGTACTTC. Amino acid sequence: CASSLGWTGATQETQYF.

This clonotype was seen a handful of times. This chain joins TRBV4-1 and TRBJ2-5; TRBD1 matches 8 bases. This CDR3 spans 19 amino acids. CDR1 is MGHRA and CDR2 is YSYEKL in the germline V gene. After removal of 1 base from V and 0 bases from J, the junction contained 13 bases not matched to a gene. The CDR3, as DNA: TGCGCCAGCAGCCAAGGGTTTTTCGGGACAGGACCTTACCAAGAGACCCAGTACTTC. It specifies CASSQGFFGTGPYQETQYF.

The chain links TRBV18 to TRBJ1-2; D is ambiguous. The CDR3 has 17 residues. Germline CDR1 reads KGHSH; CDR2 reads LQKENI. V gave up 6 bases and J gave up 4 bases, with 24 bases separating them. In DNA, the CDR3 is TGTGCCAGCTCTTTGAAGGCTTGGCGGGAACTTCTCTATGGCTACACCTTC. This translates into CASSLKAWRELLYGYTF.

The rearrangement joins TRBV4-1 to TRBJ1-6; 7 nucleotides agree with TRBD1. The CDR3 is 16 amino acids. From germline, CDR1 is MGHRA and CDR2 YSYEKL. With 0 bases clipped from V and 8 bases from J, the junction kept 7 bases outside the gene matches. CDR3 protein: CASSQDQGGRYSPLHF. The CDR3 DNA reads as TGCGCCAGCAGCCAAGATCAAGGGGGCAGGTATTCACCCCTCCACTTT.

This clonotype was recorded at least ten times. J is TRBJ1-4 and V is TRBV15, with D uncertain. The CDR3 consists of 13 residues. The germline V gene has CDR1 LNHNV and CDR2 YYDKDF (reference sequence). The V end was cut by 4 bases, the J end by 8 bases, with 11 bases between. The CDR3 sequence is CATSKIKREKLFF. The CDR3 nucleotides read TGTGCCACCAGCAAAATTAAACGGGAAAAACTGTTTTTT.

This clonotype was observed a single time. This chain connects TRBV4-3 to TRBJ1-5, with TRBD1 matching 7 bases. V trimming: 0 bases; J trimming: 6 bases; junction bases outside the gene matches: 5. CDR1 LGHNA and CDR2 YSLEER come from the germline V gene. The CDR3 extends over 15 amino acids. The CDR3 loop is CASSQDTGVSQPQHF. CDR3 coding DNA: TGCGCCAGCAGCCAAGACACAGGGGTATCTCAGCCCCAGCATTTT.

The chain couples TRBV25-1 to TRBJ2-7, with D tentatively TRBD1 (6 bases). V lost 6 bases and J lost 2, with 11 bases in between. This CDR3 region has 13 residues. Germline V gene lookup returns CDR1 MGHDK and CDR2 SYGVNS. This CDR3 is CASSYREAYEQYF. The CDR3 coding sequence is TGTGCCAGCAGCTACAGGGAAGCCTACGAGCAGTACTTC.

The gene calls are TRBV3-1 and TRBJ2-7; TRBD1 might be the D (6 bases). Between the trimmed V and J ends, which lost 1 base and 6 bases, there was a span of 13 bases. Germline V gene sequence: CDR1 LGHDT, CDR2 YNNKEL (reference sequence). CDR3 size: 14 residues. This chain's CDR3 is CASSQVGAVGEQYF. CDR3 DNA sequence: TGTGCCAGCAGCCAAGTGGGGGCCGTGGGCGAGCAGTACTTC.

As to this clonotype: No conserved phenylalanine or tryptophan is present at the end of the CDR3, so a read error is the likely explanation. This chain links TRBV27 with TRBJ2-5, with D tentatively TRBD1 (6 bases). Between the trimmed V and J ends, which lost 4 bases and 2 bases, there was a span of 32 bases. The CDR3 has 21 residues. Germline lookup yields CDR1 MNHEY and CDR2 SMNVEV (reference sequence). The CDR3: CASSSFPGQLPVRGTQETQYL. CDR3 DNA sequence: TGTGCCAGCAGTTCCTTTCCGGGACAACTCCCTGTAAGGGGCACACAAGAGACCCAGTACCTC.

This clonotype has a count of ten or more. This rearrangement joins TRBV11-2 to TRBJ1-4; 7 bases fit TRBD1. CDR3 length equals 14 residues. CDR1 and CDR2 from the germline V gene are SGHAT and FQNNGV. The V gene end was trimmed by 1 base and the J gene end by 10 bases; junction bases not matched to a gene: 6. The CDR3 region is CASSLGDREGKLFF. CDR3 sequence (DNA): TGTGCCAGCAGCTTAGGAGACAGGGAGGGAAAACTGTTTTTT.

The table lists this clonotype with many counts. The genes are TRBV11-1 and TRBJ2-7; D tentatively fits TRBD1 or TRBD2 (5 bases each). The length of the CDR3 is 13 residues. The germline V gene encodes CDR1 SGHAT and CDR2 FQDESV (reference sequence). The V end lost 5 bases, the J end lost 3 bases, and 11 bases lay between the germline ends. CDR3 nucleotides: TGTGCCAGCAGCGGGGGACCCGACTACGAGCAGTACTTC. Its translation is CASSGGPDYEQYF. The full variable domain, its missing parts supplied by reference TRBV11-1 and TRBJ2-7, is EAEVAQSPRYKITEKSQAVAFWCDPISGHATLYWYRQILGQGPELLVQFQDESVVDDSQLPKDRFSAERLKGVDSTLKIQPAELGDSAMYLCASSGGPDYEQYFGPGTRLTVT.

This clonotype was seen repeatedly, ten times or more. V and J are TRBV28 and TRBJ2-4, with D perhaps matching TRBD2 (6 bases). CDR3 length equals 16 residues. Per the germline V gene, CDR1 is MDHEN and CDR2 is SYDVKM. V was pared by 7 bases and J by 0 bases, with 16 bases between. This CDR3 reads CASNPSGLLAKNIQYF. In DNA form, the CDR3 reads TGTGCCAGCAACCCGAGCGGGCTGCTAGCCAAAAACATTCAGTACTTC.

This clonotype was seen many times. The chain links TRBV12-3 or TRBV12-4 to TRBJ1-2; TRBD1 matches at 7 bases. The junction had 10 bases not matched to a gene; V was cut back by 9 bases and J by 0 bases. The CDR3 spans 15 residues. The CDR3 DNA is TGTGCCAGTCCCGCGGGCACAGGGGCTAACTATGGCTACACCTTC. Translated, it gives CASPAGTGANYGYTF.

The rearrangement joins TRBV27 to TRBJ2-2; unclear D gene. CDR1 and CDR2 from the germline V gene are MNHEY and SMNVEV (reference sequence). The CDR3 contains 15 residues. The V gene lost 4 bases and the J gene lost 3 bases, with 12 bases spanning the gap. CDR3 amino acids: CASSSPPSDTGELFF. CDR3 nucleotide sequence: TGTGCCAGCAGTTCCCCCCCTTCCGACACCGGGGAGCTGTTTTTT.

The chain links TRBV20-1 to TRBJ2-7; 8 nucleotides line up with TRBD1. V lost 6 bases to trimming and J lost 3 bases; unmatched junction nucleotides: 19. The germline V gene has CDR1 DFQATT and CDR2 SNEGSKA (reference sequence). CDR3 length: 17 amino acids. This CDR3 is CSADGQGLVLSHYEQYF. In DNA form, the CDR3 reads TGCAGTGCCGACGGACAGGGTTTAGTACTGTCCCACTACGAGCAGTACTTC.

This clonotype turned up a few times. This sequence joins TRBV20-1 and TRBJ1-2; maybe TRBD1 (5 bases). V was cut by 4 bases and J by 5 bases, with 11 bases left in between. Germline V CDR1 and CDR2: DFQATT, SNEGSKA (reference sequence). CDR3 length: 12 amino acids. The CDR3 nucleotides read TGCAGTGCTAAACGGGGGGATTATGGCTACACCTTC. Amino acid sequence: CSAKRGDYGYTF.

The V call is TRBV7-6, the J call TRBJ2-2; D is tentatively TRBD1 or TRBD2 (5 bases each). This CDR3 is 14 amino acids long. The V end was cut by 5 bases, the J end by 5 bases, with 12 bases between. Germline-derived CDR1 and CDR2 are SGHVS and FNYEAQ. The CDR3 DNA reads TGTGCCAGCAGCCCCCGACAGCGGACCGGGGAGCTGTTTTTT. Its protein is CASSPRQRTGELFF.

This clonotype was seen repeatedly, ten times or more. The chain joins TRBV28 to TRBJ2-5, with 7 bases aligning to TRBD1. The V and J ends lost 6 bases and 6 bases, in that order; junction bases with no gene match: 4. Germline CDR1 is MDHEN and CDR2 is SYDVKM. The CDR3 is made up of 12 amino acids. For the CDR3, the DNA is TGTGCCAGCAGGACAGGGCGACAGACCCAGTACTTC. Protein: CASRTGRQTQYF.

J is TRBJ2-6 and V is TRBV27; possibly TRBD2 for D (5 bases). The CDR3 sequence is 15 residues long. Germline CDR1 and CDR2: MNHEY and SMNVEV (reference sequence). V lost 6 bases and J 4 bases, leaving 13 bases between the germline ends. CDR3 DNA sequence: TGTGCCAGCAGAAACGTCGGGGTCGGGGCCAACGTCCTGACTTTC. Its translation: CASRNVGVGANVLTF.

This clonotype has a handful of counts. The chain is built from TRBV7-9 and TRBJ2-2; 7 nucleotides agree with TRBD2. This CDR3 region has 13 residues. Looked up from germline, CDR1 is SEHNR and CDR2 is FQNEAQ (reference sequence). J was trimmed by 8 bases and V by 3 bases; bases with no gene match: 3. In DNA form, the CDR3 reads TGTGCCAGCAGCTTCGGACTAGTAGGGGAGCTGTTTTTT. It yields the protein CASSFGLVGELFF.

This clonotype was recorded at least ten times. This chain links TRBV19 with TRBJ1-1; 7 nucleotides match TRBD1. Germline V lookup: CDR1 LNHDA, CDR2 SQIVND (reference sequence). CDR3 length: 13 residues. Unmatched junction bases numbered 7, after V lost 7 bases and J lost 5 bases. The CDR3 here is CASTRGSETEAFF. CDR3 sequence (DNA): TGTGCCAGTACCAGGGGGTCGGAAACTGAAGCTTTCTTT.

Comments on this clonotype: It may be a read error: a sequence one base away is much more abundant. The chain uses TRBV7-2 and TRBJ2-5; the D call may be TRBD1 or TRBD2 (6 bases each). Germline CDR1 SGHTA, CDR2 FQGNSA. The CDR3 totals 14 residues. Trimming removed 4 bases at V and 7 bases at J, with 16 bases between. CDR3 bases: TGTGCCAGCAGCTCACCGGGGGCTAGAGGGACCCAGTACTTC. Its protein is CASSSPGARGTQYF.

The chain links TRBV3-1 to TRBJ1-1, with 9 bases lining up with TRBD1. V was pared by 5 bases and J by 0 bases, with 22 bases of the junction left unmatched. Germline CDR1 LGHDT, CDR2 YNNKEL (reference sequence). This CDR3 has 21 residues. The CDR3 here is CASSDEPLPGTGRRMNTEAFF. The DNA for the CDR3 is TGTGCCAGCAGCGACGAACCTCTTCCGGGGACAGGGAGGAGGATGAACACTGAAGCTTTCTTT.

The V gene is TRBV20-1, the J gene TRBJ2-5, with D perhaps TRBD2 (5 bases). This CDR3 has 12 amino acids. Per the germline V gene, CDR1 is DFQATT and CDR2 is SNEGSKA (reference sequence). The V and J ends lost 3 bases and 5 bases respectively, with 10 bases between them. As DNA, the CDR3 is TGCAGTGCTAGCGGGAAAGAGGAGACCCAGTACTTC. Translated, it gives CSASGKEETQYF.